The 22 T cell receptor beta chains below all came from one sample that was sequenced in a study of cytomegalovirus exposure and HLA in healthy donors. The PCR used 60 Vbeta and 13 Jbeta primers. TCRdb keeps only in-frame clones here, not all; method: immunoSEQ multiplex PCR. The sample includes over 50,000 clones, about 81% of them seen just once. Sequenced sample: PBMCs. The source is a man aged 45 to 65 in good health and CMV-seropositive.

The chain has TRBV9 and TRBJ2-1; 7 bases align to TRBD2. The CDR3 is 14 amino acids. V was clipped by 2 bases and J by 2 bases; unmatched bases: 1. Germline assignment: CDR1 SGDLS and CDR2 YYNGEE. The CDR3 loop reads CASSVGGTYNEQFF. In DNA form, the CDR3 reads TGTGCCAGCAGCGTCGGGGGGACCTACAATGAGCAGTTCTTC.

In its sample, this clone was seen a few times. V is TRBV4-2 and J is TRBJ2-7; D is possibly TRBD1 (5 bases). From germline, CDR1 is LGHNA and CDR2 YNFKEQ. V shed 3 bases and J shed 5 bases, with 17 bases lying between them. This CDR3 spans 15 amino acids. Here the CDR3 reads CASSQARVDLDEQYF. In DNA form, the CDR3 reads TGTGCCAGCAGCCAGGCCAGGGTGGATTTGGACGAGCAGTACTTC.

V usage is TRBV7-3 and J usage is TRBJ2-3; TRBD2 agrees at 11 bases. Germline assignment: CDR1 SGHTA and CDR2 FQGTGA. J lost 0 bases, V lost 2 bases, and 1 base had no gene match. This CDR3 is 16 amino acids long. CDR3 residues: CASSLRTSGSTDTQYF. In DNA form, the CDR3 reads TGTGCCAGCAGCTTACGGACTAGCGGGAGCACAGATACGCAGTATTTT.

This sequence joins TRBV29-1 and TRBJ2-1, with 10 bases lining up with TRBD2. The CDR3 loop spans 16 amino acids. Germline V lookup: CDR1 SQVTM, CDR2 ANQGSEA. The ends lost 6 bases at V and 0 bases at J; junction bases unmatched: 8. Here the CDR3 DNA reads TGCAGCGTGTTTACTAGCGGGGCATTCTCCTACAATGAGCAGTTCTTC. Its translation: CSVFTSGAFSYNEQFF.

This chain links TRBV2 with TRBJ1-2; 7 nucleotides match TRBD1. The CDR3 runs to 13 residues. Germline V gene sequence: CDR1 SNHLY, CDR2 FYNNEI. The V and J ends lost 6 bases and 4 bases, in that order; junction bases with no gene match: 5. DNA of the CDR3: TGTGCCAGCAGGGGGGGACAGATCTATGGCTACACCTTC. This encodes CASRGGQIYGYTF.

The V gene is TRBV6-1, the J gene TRBJ1-2; D call uncertain. CDR1 is MNHNS, CDR2 SASEGT, per germline. The CDR3 length is 15 residues. Trimming removed 2 bases from V and 5 bases from J, with 15 bases in between. The CDR3 DNA is TGTGCCAGCAGTGAACCTCCTCCAATCGGGTATGGCTACACCTTC. Translating gives CASSEPPPIGYGYTF.

J is TRBJ2-2 and V is TRBV19; the match to TRBD2 covers 9 bases. The CDR3 sequence is 17 residues long. Unmatched junction bases numbered 14, after V lost 7 bases and J lost 5 bases. Germline CDR1 is LNHDA and CDR2 is SQIVND (reference sequence). The CDR3 DNA reads as TGTGCCAGTATTCATGGGATAGGGCGGGAGGGAACCGGGGAGCTGTTTTTT. Encoded protein: CASIHGIGREGTGELFF.

The chain combines TRBV27 with TRBJ1-4; no definite D call. V gave up 4 bases and J gave up 3 bases, with 6 bases separating them. The CDR3 length is 13 residues. Germline V lookup: CDR1 MNHEY, CDR2 SMNVEV (reference sequence). This chain's CDR3 is CASSSTANEKLFF. In DNA, the CDR3 is TGTGCCAGCAGTTCCACAGCTAATGAAAAACTGTTTTTT. Full variable domain (outside the CDR3, taken from reference TRBV27 and TRBJ1-4): EAQVTQNPRYLITVTGKKLTVTCSQNMNHEYMSWYRQDPGLGLRQIYYSMNVEVTDKGDVPEGYKVSRKEKRNFPLILESPSPNQTSLYFCASSSTANEKLFFGSGTQLSVL.

This clone was seen a handful of times. This chain joins TRBV27 and TRBJ1-6; TRBD1 matches at 9 bases. The CDR3 is made up of 13 amino acids. Germline loops: CDR1 MNHEY, CDR2 SMNVEV (reference sequence). V was clipped by 3 bases and J by 14 bases; unmatched bases: 5. CDR3 DNA sequence: TGTGCCAGCAGTTTGGGACAGGGAGGGACCCTCCACTTT. It specifies CASSLGQGGTLHF.

This chain joins TRBV29-1 and TRBJ2-3; D may be TRBD2 (5 bases). Trimming stripped 3 bases from V and 1 base from J, with 8 bases between. The CDR3 length is 13 residues. Germline CDR1 and CDR2: SQVTM and ANQGSEA. The CDR3: CSVDRGGTDTQYF. CDR3 coding DNA: TGCAGCGTTGATCGGGGTGGCACAGATACGCAGTATTTT.

The rearrangement links TRBV10-3 to TRBJ2-5; 7 nucleotides align to TRBD2. V shed 4 bases, J shed 5 bases, and the junction held 7 bases outside the gene matches. Germline assignment: CDR1 ENHRY and CDR2 SYGVKD. The CDR3 is 14 amino acids. The CDR3 here is CAISVGHGGETQYF. The CDR3 region has the DNA TGTGCCATCAGTGTTGGGCACGGGGGGGAGACCCAGTACTTC.

This clone occurred a few times. This sequence joins TRBV2 and TRBJ2-1; 14 nucleotides align to TRBD2. Germline V gene sequence: CDR1 SNHLY, CDR2 FYNNEI. This CDR3 contains 18 residues. V gave up 4 bases and J gave up 1 base; unmatched junction bases: 6. The CDR3 here is CASSGLAGGFISYNEQFF. The CDR3 DNA reads as TGTGCCAGCAGTGGACTAGCGGGGGGGTTTATTTCCTACAATGAGCAGTTCTTC.

This chain joins TRBV7-9 and TRBJ2-5; tentatively, D is TRBD2 (7 bases). Germline loops: CDR1 SEHNR, CDR2 FQNEAQ (reference sequence). The CDR3 consists of 14 residues. Between the trimmed V and J ends, which lost 5 bases and 6 bases, there was a span of 16 bases. DNA for the CDR3: TGTGCCAGCAGCGGCGGCGGGGGCACAAAGACCCAGTACTTC. It specifies CASSGGGGTKTQYF. Full variable domain (outside the CDR3, taken from reference TRBV7-9 and TRBJ2-5): DTGVSQNPRHKITKRGQNVTFRCDPISEHNRLYWYRQTLGQGPEFLTYFQNEAQLEKSRLLSDRFSAERPKGSFSTLEIQRTEQGDSAMYLCASSGGGGTKTQYFGPGTRLLVL.

DNA for the CDR3: TGTGCCAGCCCCCCCGTTGCTTCGAGCGGGGGAGGATATGAGCAGTTCTTC. The encoded protein is CASPPVASSGGGYEQFF. V gene TRBV18 combines with J gene TRBJ2-1; 8 bases match TRBD2. CDR1 is KGHSH, CDR2 LQKENI, per germline. V shed 8 bases, J shed 8 bases, and the junction held 20 bases outside the gene matches. The CDR3 has 17 amino acids. The full variable domain, with the rest looked up from reference TRBV18 and TRBJ2-1, is NAGVMQNPRHLVRRRGQEARLRCSPMKGHSHVYWYRQLPEEGLKFMVYLQKENIIDESGMPKERFSAEFPKEGPSILRIQQVVRGDSAAYFCASPPVASSGGGYEQFFGPGTRLTVL.

The J gene is TRBJ1-4, the V gene TRBV28; 11 bases map to TRBD1. Germline lookup yields CDR1 MDHEN and CDR2 SYDVKM. This CDR3 is built from 15 residues. Trimming took 9 bases from V and 8 from J; bases not matched to a gene: 11. This CDR3 is CASADAGTGGEKLFF. The CDR3 bases are TGTGCCAGTGCTGATGCCGGGACAGGGGGAGAAAAACTGTTTTTT.

This sequence joins TRBV4-1 and TRBJ1-6; 8 bases fit TRBD1. The V segment lost 4 bases and the J segment 6 bases; nucleotides outside the gene matches: 14. This CDR3 is built from 18 residues. The V gene's germline CDR1 is MGHRA and CDR2 YSYEKL. CDR3 sequence: CASSPMAGQAGVNSPLHF. CDR3 sequence (DNA): TGCGCCAGCAGCCCCATGGCGGGACAGGCTGGAGTTAATTCACCCCTCCACTTT.

This clone was seen a single time. The rearrangement uses TRBV30 and TRBJ1-1; D call uncertain. Trimming left V 5 bases short and J 1 base short, with 8 bases between. The CDR3 has 12 amino acids. Germline loops: CDR1 GTSNPN, CDR2 SVGIG (reference sequence). CDR3 protein: CAWAQKNTEAFF. For the CDR3, the DNA is TGTGCCTGGGCCCAGAAGAACACTGAAGCTTTCTTT.

This rearrangement joins TRBV4-3 to TRBJ1-1, with D uncertain. V was clipped by 2 bases and J by 1 base, with 8 bases between them. The CDR3 consists of 14 residues. Germline loops: CDR1 LGHNA, CDR2 YSLEER. CDR3 in amino acids: CASSQSRGNTEAFF. The DNA for the CDR3 is TGCGCCAGCAGCCAAAGCAGAGGGAACACTGAAGCTTTCTTT.

The chain joins TRBV6-4 to TRBJ2-3, with D possibly matching TRBD2 (6 bases). Germline V gene lookup returns CDR1 MRHNA and CDR2 SNTAGT. V shed 8 bases and J shed 3 bases, with 15 bases lying between them. This CDR3 is 14 amino acids long. The CDR3 reads CASAQVGGTDTQYF. CDR3 nucleotide sequence: TGTGCCAGCGCCCAGGTCGGGGGAACAGATACGCAGTATTTT.

The chain joins TRBV7-2 to TRBJ1-4, with TRBD1 matching over 9 bases. Germline V gives CDR1 SGHTA, CDR2 FQGNSA. V was pared by 1 base and J by 8 bases, with 2 bases of the junction left unmatched. The CDR3 consists of 14 residues. Here the CDR3 reads CASSLVGTGEKLFF. The CDR3 DNA reads TGTGCCAGCAGCTTAGTTGGGACAGGGGAAAAACTGTTTTTT.

This clone was counted once. The V and J genes are TRBV5-4 and TRBJ2-7, with 7 nucleotides matching TRBD1. With V trimmed by 3 bases and J by 3 bases, 6 bases remained unmatched. Germline assignment: CDR1 SGHNT and CDR2 YYREEE (reference sequence). This CDR3 has 14 residues. The CDR3 nucleotides read TGTGCCAGCAGCTGGGGACAGTCGATCTACGAGCAGTACTTC. As protein: CASSWGQSIYEQYF.

The J gene is TRBJ1-1, the V gene TRBV29-1, with D tentatively TRBD1 (5 bases). The CDR3 covers 13 residues. V lost 6 bases, J lost 0 bases, and 11 bases lay in between. The germline gives CDR1 SQVTM, CDR2 ANQGSEA. CDR3 DNA: TGCAGCGTCGACAGAGTACTGAACACTGAAGCTTTCTTT. Amino acid sequence: CSVDRVLNTEAFF.